This TCR beta chain is drawn from a study of cytotoxic CD8 clonotypes in ibrutinib-treated CLL. Study information: IGHV unmutated about 17; relapsed/refractory about a dozen; treatment-naive over 14.

Library input was about 2 micrograms of DNA from cryopreserved PBMCs. Study findings and constraints: Elevated clonality accompanied ibrutinib response, with a return toward baseline values at progression. Contraction or stability on treatment characterized the public clonotypes, which were uncommon.

Concerning this clone: The antigen is not known.

Per the germline V gene, CDR1 is MNHNS and CDR2 is SASEGT. V gave up 6 bases and J gave up 8 bases; unmatched junction bases: 6. This CDR3 has 12 amino acids. Measured with immunoSEQ multiplex PCR; TCRdb has only the in-frame clones, and not every one. The data hold around 97,000 clones, with approximately 78% observed a single time. Source: PBMCs, taken after 12 months of ibrutinib treatment. The clonotype comes from a human donor with chronic lymphocytic leukemia. The rearrangement uses TRBV6-1 and TRBJ1-2; 7 bases map to TRBD1. CDR3 sequence reads: CASSADRVGYTF. The DNA of the CDR3 is TGTGCCAGCAGCGCCGACAGGGTCGGCTACACCTTC.